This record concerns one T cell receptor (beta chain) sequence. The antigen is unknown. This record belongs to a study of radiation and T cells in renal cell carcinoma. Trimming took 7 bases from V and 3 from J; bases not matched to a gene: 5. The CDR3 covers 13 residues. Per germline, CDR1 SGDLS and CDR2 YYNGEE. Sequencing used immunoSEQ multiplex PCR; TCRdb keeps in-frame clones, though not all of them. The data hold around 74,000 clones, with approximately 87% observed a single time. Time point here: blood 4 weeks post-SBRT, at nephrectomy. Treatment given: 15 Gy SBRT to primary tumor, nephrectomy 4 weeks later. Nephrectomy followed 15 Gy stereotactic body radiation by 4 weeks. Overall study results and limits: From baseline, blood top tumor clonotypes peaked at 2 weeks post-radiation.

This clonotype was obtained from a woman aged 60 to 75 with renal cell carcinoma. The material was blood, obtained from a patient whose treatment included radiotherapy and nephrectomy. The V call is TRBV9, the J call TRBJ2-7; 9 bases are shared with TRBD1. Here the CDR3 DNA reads TGTGCCAGCGGCGGGACAGGGAACTACGAGCAGTACTTC. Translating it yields CASGGTGNYEQYF.